The entry below describes one T cell receptor (beta chain). Antigen unknown. These data come from a study of cytomegalovirus exposure and HLA in healthy donors. Study details: Prior work identified some 120 million unique TCR beta sequences in 190 million or so T cells.

Study-level results: Rare sequences made up most TCRs, while some public TCRs were found in many donors.

Primers for the PCR totalled 60 Vbeta and 13 Jbeta. In the authors' methods: Later analysis identified around 85 million unique TCR beta chains, approximately 11 million shared. Some clones are missing from TCRdb's copy, which holds only in-frame ones; the method was immunoSEQ multiplex PCR. V and J calls plus clone size are reproduced from that table; the DNA served to infer D and trimming. This sample carries about 200,000 clones, around 81% of them seen once, and the ten largest clones take 1.5% to 2%. Per the germline V gene, CDR1 is MNHNS and CDR2 is SASEGT. CDR3 size: 14 residues. Losses at the gene ends were 6 bases for V and 5 bases for J; bases not matched to a gene: 8.

The receptor's source is a man aged 25-45 years in good health and CMV-seronegative. The material sequenced was PBMCs. The chain links TRBV6-1 to TRBJ2-7, with 9 bases identical to TRBD1. As DNA, the CDR3 is TGTGCCAGCAGCGCGGGACAGGGTTTTAACGAGCAGTACTTC. Protein sequence: CASSAGQGFNEQYF.